This is a list of T cell receptor beta chains from one sample in a study of T-cell memory formation after mild COVID-19. TCRdb reanalysed the 5' RACE reads using MiXCR and keeps one entry per CDR3 protein. The table shows some 280,000 distinct CDR3 sequences, with 15% to 20% occurring only once. Sequencing used PBMCs or a T cell subset sorted from them (not recorded which). The receptors stem from a man in his late teens or twenties who had mild COVID-19 (a few samples of this study predate the infection). Cell type and time point are not known. The CDR3 runs from the conserved cysteine through the conserved F or W. A D gene is named only where the DNA matches it firmly. The size field is filled for only some rows; it gives once, few, many or a size class.

size	D	V	J	DNA	CDR3
-	TRBD1	TRBV11-2	TRBJ1-5	TGTGCCAGCAGCTCCATAGGGGCAGGGGGCGCAGAGCCCCAGCATTTT	CASSSIGAGGAEPQHF
few	TRBD1	TRBV5-1	TRBJ1-4	TGCGCCAGCAGCTCCGTCGGACAGGGGCACGGAAAACTGTTTTTT	CASSSVGQGHGKLFF
-	-	TRBV6-2/TRBV6-3	TRBJ1-3	TGTGCCAGCAGTTACTCCCGCAAGAGCTCTGGAAACACCATATATTTT	CASSYSRKSSGNTIYF
few	-	TRBV12-3/TRBV12-4	TRBJ2-3	TGTGCCAGCAGTTCCCCGGCGGACCTAGCGCGGACAGATACGCAGTATTTT	CASSSPADLARTDTQYF
-	TRBD2	TRBV7-2	TRBJ2-4	TGTGCCAGCAGCAGAACCGGGACGAGGGAGGGTGGAAACATTCAGTACTTC	CASSRTGTREGGNIQYF
-	TRBD2	TRBV6-5	TRBJ2-3	TGTGCCAGCAGTTACTCAGGGACTAGAAGTCAAGATACGCAGTATTTT	CASSYSGTRSQDTQYF
many	-	TRBV29-1	TRBJ2-1	TGCAGCGTTGCCAGGGAGTCCAATGAGCAGTTCTTC	CSVARESNEQFF
many	TRBD2	TRBV9	TRBJ2-5	TGTGCCAGCAGCGTAGGGACTAGCGGGGGAGAGACCCAGTACTTC	CASSVGTSGGETQYF
-	TRBD1	TRBV4-1	TRBJ2-1	TGCGCCAGCAGCCAAGTTCTCGTGGGACAGGGAGGAAATGAGCAGTTCTTC	CASSQVLVGQGGNEQFF
many	TRBD1	TRBV12-3/TRBV12-4	TRBJ2-7	TGTGCCAGCAGCCAAACGGGACAGGGATACGGGCAGTACTTC	CASSQTGQGYGQYF
few	-	TRBV5-1	TRBJ1-2	TGCGCCAGCAGCTTGGAACCAAACTATGGCTACACCTTC	CASSLEPNYGYTF
few	-	TRBV10-3	TRBJ1-2	TGTGCCATCAACGACAGTCCTCCTTATGGCTACACCTTC	CAINDSPPYGYTF
few	TRBD2	TRBV7-8	TRBJ2-5	TGTGCCAGCAGCTCTAGCGGGGGGCCAGAGACCCAGTACTTC	CASSSSGGPETQYF
few	-	TRBV4-3	TRBJ1-1	TGCGCCAGCAGCCAAGAGATAGGTCCAGGGGCTGAAGCTTTCTTT	CASSQEIGPGAEAFF
few	TRBD1	TRBV9	TRBJ2-3	TGTGCCAGCAGCGCCGGGGACAGGGGTTCAGATACGCAGTATTTT	CASSAGDRGSDTQYF
many	TRBD2	TRBV7-2	TRBJ2-1	TGTGCCAGCAGCTTAAGACTAGCGGGGTACAATGAGCAGTTCTTC	CASSLRLAGYNEQFF
-	TRBD2	TRBV6-5	TRBJ2-3	TGTGCCAGCACCTCCCCAAGGGGTAGCGGGGGGGCGAGGGATACGCAGTATTTT	CASTSPRGSGGARDTQYF
few	TRBD2	TRBV4-1	TRBJ2-7	TGCGCCAGCAGCCAGACAGGACTAGCGGGCCCATACGAGCAGTACTTC	CASSQTGLAGPYEQYF
many	-	TRBV5-1	TRBJ2-5	TGCGCCAGCAGCTGGGCCACCGGGGGCGAGACCCAGTACTTC	CASSWATGGETQYF
many	-	TRBV11-2	TRBJ1-1	TGTGCCAGCAGCTCCCCGGCAGGGTCGCCTGAAGCTTTCTTT	CASSSPAGSPEAFF
-	-	TRBV4-2	TRBJ2-5	TGTGCCAGCAGCCAAGATCAGAGACTGGGATTGGAGACCCAGTACTTC	CASSQDQRLGLETQYF
few	-	TRBV4-3	TRBJ2-1	TGCGCCAGCAGCCAAGCCGCGGGCTACAATGAGCAGTTCTTC	CASSQAAGYNEQFF
-	TRBD2	TRBV7-3	TRBJ2-3	TGTGCCAGCAGCTTTGCTAGCGGGGATTATACGCAGTATTTT	CASSFASGDYTQYF
-	TRBD1	TRBV4-3	TRBJ1-5	TGCGCCAGCAGCCAAGCCCGGACAGGGGCCCTCAGTCAGCCCCAGCATTTT	CASSQARTGALSQPQHF
-	-	TRBV7-2	TRBJ2-5	TGTGCCAGCAGCTTATGGACATGGGAGAGGACCCAGTACTTC	CASSLWTWERTQYF
few	-	TRBV28	TRBJ1-1	TGTGCCAGCAGTTTACCACGGGGGATGAACACTGAAGCTTTCTTT	CASSLPRGMNTEAFF
-	-	TRBV5-4	TRBJ2-5	TGTGCCAGCAGCTCTGAGGGGGGAGAGACCCAGTACTTC	CASSSEGGETQYF
-	TRBD1	TRBV20-1	TRBJ1-5	TGCAGTGCTCTGACAGGGCCCGATCAGCCCCAGCATTTT	CSALTGPDQPQHF
-	-	TRBV14	TRBJ2-2	TGTGCCAGCAGCCAAGGGATTTCGGACACCGGGGAGCTGTTTTTT	CASSQGISDTGELFF
-	-	TRBV3-1	TRBJ2-7	TGTGCCAGCAGCCCCGCTTTGGCCGAGCAGTACTTC	CASSPALAEQYF
few	-	TRBV2	TRBJ1-3	TGTGCCAGCAGTCTCCTGGATAGGGAGAACACCATATATTTT	CASSLLDRENTIYF
few	-	TRBV7-2	TRBJ1-1	TGTGCCAGCAGCCCCGGGAGGAACACTGAAGCTTTCTTT	CASSPGRNTEAFF
few	TRBD1	TRBV6-1	TRBJ1-2	TGTGCCACTACGCCCTTCTCGGGACAGGGGGTGTATCGGACCTTC	CATTPFSGQGVYRTF
many	TRBD1	TRBV7-7	TRBJ2-3	TGTGCCAGCAGCTCCGGACAGGCTACAGATACGCAGTATTTT	CASSSGQATDTQYF
few	-	TRBV10-3	TRBJ2-3	TGTGCCATCAGTGAACAGATTACTAGCACAGATACGCAGTATTTT	CAISEQITSTDTQYF
many	-	TRBV5-6	TRBJ1-1	TGTGCCAGCAGCTTGACAAACGGATTGGCTTTCTTT	CASSLTNGLAFF
-	-	TRBV30	TRBJ2-3	TGTGCCTGGAGTGTGGGCCGGATCACAGATACGCAGTATTTT	CAWSVGRITDTQYF
many	-	TRBV7-9	TRBJ1-1	TGTGCCAGCAGCTTGGGCGGGTCTGAAGCTTTCTTT	CASSLGGSEAFF
few	-	TRBV7-9	TRBJ2-3	TGTGCCAGCAGCCCCAGGACTAACCGCGGAGATACGCAGTATTTT	CASSPRTNRGDTQYF
-	TRBD1	TRBV28	TRBJ1-2	TGTGCCAGCGGACAGGGGGCGGACTATGGCTACACCTTC	CASGQGADYGYTF
many	-	TRBV29-1	TRBJ2-5	TGCAGCGTTGGAGGGGCGGGCGAGACCCAGTACTTC	CSVGGAGETQYF
-	TRBD1	TRBV18	TRBJ1-1	TGTGCCAGCTCACCACGACGACAGGGTTTCACTGAAGCTTTCTTT	CASSPRRQGFTEAFF